These 19 T cell receptor beta chains came from one sample sequenced in a study of early T cells in non-severe SARS-CoV-2 infection. TCRdb re-called the 5' RACE reads through MiXCR, storing one row per CDR3 protein. The sample lists fewer than 90,000 distinct CDR3 sequences; 14% were seen once. The material sequenced was whole blood. The source of these receptors is an adult who was a healthcare worker with PCR-confirmed SARS-CoV-2 infection or an uninfected control (not recorded which).

The chain recombines TRBV5-1 with TRBJ2-1; D might be TRBD2 (5 bases). Per the germline V gene, CDR1 is SGHRS and CDR2 is YFSETQ. CDR3 length: 15 residues. V lost 0 bases to trimming and J lost 7 bases, with 14 bases between them. For the CDR3, the DNA is TGCGCCAGCAGCTTGGAGACTTCATGGAGGAATGAGCAGTTCTTC. Translation gives CASSLETSWRNEQFF.

This clonotype was counted ten times or more. The chain couples TRBV15 to TRBJ2-1, with 7 bases fitting TRBD1. Trimming took 4 bases from V and 12 from J; bases not matched to a gene: 15. The germline V gene has CDR1 LNHNV and CDR2 YYDKDF (reference sequence). This CDR3 has 15 amino acids. CDR3: CATSTIRQGPQVQFF. CDR3 DNA sequence: TGTGCCACCAGCACAATAAGACAGGGACCCCAAGTGCAGTTCTTC.

This clonotype was observed at least ten times. The rearrangement uses TRBV20-1 and TRBJ2-2; no clear D. The V end was cut by 0 bases, the J end by 4 bases, with 6 bases between. CDR1 and CDR2 (germline): DFQATT, SNEGSKA (reference sequence). The CDR3 consists of 13 residues. CDR3 region: CSARDQPTGELFF. The CDR3 DNA sequence: TGCAGTGCTAGAGATCAACCCACCGGGGAGCTGTTTTTT.

This chain uses TRBV6-1 with TRBJ2-3; D gene ambiguous. The germline V gene has CDR1 MNHNS and CDR2 SASEGT. V was shortened by 2 bases and J by 0 bases, with 15 bases between the two germline ends. CDR3 size: 17 residues. CDR3 protein: CASSERVHLFSTDTQYF. Here the CDR3 DNA reads TGTGCCAGCAGTGAACGGGTCCACTTATTTAGCACAGATACGCAGTATTTT.

This clonotype was counted at least ten times. The rearrangement uses TRBV7-9 and TRBJ2-4, with D unclear. Between the trimmed V and J ends, which lost 1 base and 6 bases, there was a span of 13 bases. CDR3 length: 15 residues. From germline, CDR1 is SEHNR and CDR2 FQNEAQ (reference sequence). CDR3 in DNA: TGTGCCAGCAGCTTAGATTTCCCGGGTCGAAACATTCAGTACTTC. Translated, it gives CASSLDFPGRNIQYF.

The rearrangement joins TRBV19 to TRBJ2-5; the D gene is possibly TRBD1 (6 bases). The CDR3 has 13 residues. Trimming took 4 bases from V and 3 from J, leaving 9 bases between them. Germline loops: CDR1 LNHDA, CDR2 SQIVND (reference sequence). As DNA, the CDR3 is TGTGCCAGTAGTAGAAACAGGGAAGAGACCCAGTACTTC. Protein sequence: CASSRNREETQYF.

The rearrangement joins TRBV28 to TRBJ1-2; tentative D call: TRBD1 (5 bases). CDR3 length equals 12 residues. V dropped 7 bases and J dropped 7 bases, with 13 bases sitting between them. Per germline, CDR1 MDHEN and CDR2 SYDVKM. CDR3: CASTPWGGGYTF. As DNA, the CDR3 is TGTGCCAGCACCCCTTGGGGGGGTGGCTACACCTTC.

This clonotype appeared a few times. The chain is built from TRBV19 and TRBJ2-3; D might be TRBD1 (6 bases). Between the trimmed V and J ends, which lost 4 bases and 0 bases, there was a span of 11 bases. This CDR3 has 15 residues. The germline CDR1 and CDR2 sequences are LNHDA and SQIVND (reference sequence). CDR3 amino acids: CASSKDRGSTDTQYF. The CDR3 region has the DNA TGTGCCAGTAGTAAGGACAGAGGGAGCACAGATACGCAGTATTTT.

Many counts were recorded for this clonotype. V and J are TRBV7-9 and TRBJ1-4, with D unresolved. The CDR3 has 10 residues. Trimming cost V 5 bases and J 8 bases, with 3 bases left between them. The V gene's germline CDR1 is SEHNR and CDR2 FQNEAQ (reference sequence). CDR3 DNA sequence: TGTGCCAGCAGCGGGGAAAAACTGTTTTTT. This translates into CASSGEKLFF.

V gene TRBV12-3 or TRBV12-4 combines with J gene TRBJ1-5, with no clear D. V was clipped by 3 bases and J by 0 bases, with 6 bases between them. This CDR3 has 14 residues. CDR3 region: CASSFLFSNQPQHF. CDR3 in DNA: TGTGCCAGCAGTTTTTTGTTTAGCAATCAGCCCCAGCATTTT.

The sample holds many counts of this clonotype. The gene calls are TRBV7-9 and TRBJ2-3, with D unclear. Germline loops: CDR1 SEHNR, CDR2 FQNEAQ (reference sequence). The CDR3 consists of 13 residues. V lost 3 bases to trimming and J lost 1 base, with 5 bases between them. The CDR3 spells CASSFQGTDTQYF. The CDR3 DNA reads as TGTGCCAGCAGCTTCCAGGGCACAGATACGCAGTATTTT.

This clonotype was detected a few times. The chain uses TRBV20-1 and TRBJ1-2; D not resolved. The germline gives CDR1 DFQATT, CDR2 SNEGSKA (reference sequence). There are 13 residues in the CDR3. With 6 bases removed from V and 8 bases from J, the gap between germline ends came to 19 bases. CDR3 DNA sequence: TGCAGTGCCCCGTCCGGTTCCTGGCGAGGCTACACCTTC. It translates to CSAPSGSWRGYTF.

The gene calls are TRBV27 and TRBJ1-2; maybe TRBD1 (6 bases). CDR1 is MNHEY, CDR2 SMNVEV, per germline (reference sequence). The CDR3 runs to 13 residues. The V gene lost 2 bases and the J gene lost 8 bases, with 12 bases spanning the gap. The CDR3 DNA follows: TGTGCCAGCAGTTTAGGCAACAGGGCCGGCTACACCTTC. Translated: CASSLGNRAGYTF.

The rearrangement joins TRBV5-4 to TRBJ2-7, with D possibly being TRBD1 (7 bases). V gave up 3 bases and J gave up 5 bases, with 12 bases separating them. The CDR3 has 13 residues. Germline loops: CDR1 SGHNT, CDR2 YYREEE (reference sequence). The CDR3 protein is CASSWRGQDEQYF. CDR3 sequence (DNA): TGTGCCAGCAGCTGGAGGGGGCAGGACGAGCAGTACTTC.

The chain has TRBV3-1 and TRBJ1-6; D unresolved. Germline V CDR1 and CDR2: LGHDT, YNNKEL (reference sequence). The CDR3 loop spans 19 amino acids. With 3 bases removed from V and 14 bases from J, the gap between germline ends came to 32 bases. CDR3 amino acids: CASSQETNHWPPVGISLHF. CDR3 sequence (DNA): TGTGCCAGCAGCCAGGAAACAAACCACTGGCCCCCAGTCGGAATTTCCCTCCACTTT.

This clonotype has a handful of counts. V is TRBV11-2 and J is TRBJ1-1; D may be TRBD1 (5 bases). CDR3 length equals 16 residues. Trimming left V 2 bases short and J 0 bases short, with 13 bases between. Germline lookup yields CDR1 SGHAT and CDR2 FQNNGV. This chain's CDR3 is CASSLMMGGMNTEAFF. The CDR3 DNA follows: TGTGCCAGCAGCTTAATGATGGGGGGGATGAACACTGAAGCTTTCTTT.

This clonotype showed up just a few times. The chain couples TRBV19 to TRBJ2-6; 8 nucleotides align to TRBD1. The V gene end was trimmed by 2 bases and the J gene end by 4 bases; junction bases not matched to a gene: 1. The CDR3 is 15 residues long. Germline CDR1 and CDR2: LNHDA and SQIVND (reference sequence). The CDR3 DNA reads as TGTGCCAGTAGTATACAGGGGGCCGGGGCCAACGTCCTGACTTTC. It encodes CASSIQGAGANVLTF.

This clonotype has at least ten counts. The CDR3 loop reads CASSLHTPRRWWEDSEAFF. CDR3 DNA sequence: TGTGCCAGCAGCCTTCATACGCCACGCCGATGGTGGGAAGATTCTGAAGCTTTCTTT. This chain joins TRBV14 and TRBJ1-1; no firm D call. Between the trimmed V and J ends, which lost 4 bases and 6 bases, there was a span of 30 bases. From germline, CDR1 is SGHDN and CDR2 FVKESK. The CDR3 is 19 amino acids.

Written as DNA, the CDR3 is TGCAGTGCTAGAGCTCATCACGAAGCCTGGATTCGCACAGATACGCAGTATTTT. Protein: CSARAHHEAWIRTDTQYF. The V gene is TRBV20-1, the J gene TRBJ2-3; D is undetermined. CDR1 is DFQATT and CDR2 is SNEGSKA in the germline V gene (reference sequence). Trimming took 1 base from V and 1 from J, leaving 21 bases between them. The CDR3 totals 18 residues.